This TCR beta chain comes out of a study of T-cell memory formation after mild COVID-19. As for the study in general: Each donor largely had its own TCR clusters. Study-wide findings and caveats: Day 15 to 85 contractors were CD4/CD8 balanced; later expanders leaned CD4+. Contracting CD4+ clones lay largely in CM and EM, with CD8+ ones residing in EMRA. Memory from before infection featured some responding clones, which suggests cross-reactive memory joined.

This clonotype occurred a few times. The antigen is undetermined. TCRdb called the 5' RACE reads again in MiXCR, with one record for every CDR3 protein. Among some 65,000 distinct CDR3 sequences listed, over 15% were seen once. The CDR3 covers 15 residues. Germline loops: CDR1 LNHNV, CDR2 YYDKDF (reference sequence). Deletions cut 0 bases from V and 0 bases from J, with 9 bases between. This TCR derives from an adult woman who had mild COVID-19 (a few samples of this study predate the infection). Cell type and time point are not known. J is TRBJ2-7 and V is TRBV15; D is unresolved. The sequenced material came from PBMCs or a T cell subset sorted from them (not recorded which). CDR3 DNA sequence: TGTGCCACCAGCAGAGATGGGTCGGCCTCCTACGAGCAGTACTTC. Translating gives CATSRDGSASYEQYF.